This T cell receptor beta chain was found in a study of blood T cell repertoires in COVID-19. Study overall: From the United States, Italy and Spain came samples of acute and convalescent COVID-19.

Those enrolled in Seattle joined during active infection and were followed longitudinally afterward. The germline CDR1 and CDR2 sequences are MNHEY and SMNVEV (reference sequence). This CDR3 spans 14 amino acids. Trimming removed 2 bases at V and 6 bases at J, with 14 bases between. Authors' analysis steps: Reference gene primer amplification in the assay estimated nucleated cell counts. Profiled with immunoSEQ multiplex PCR; TCRdb holds only in-frame clones, not every one. The V and J calls and clone size are taken from that table; D and trimming were inferred from the DNA. The sample yields around 180,000 clones, roughly 81% seen once.

The chain has TRBV27 and TRBJ2-7; D possibly corresponds to TRBD1 (6 bases). Source material: peripheral blood. The receptor's source is a woman aged 80 or over with COVID-19, enrolled during active disease. CDR3 coding DNA: TGTGCCAGCAGTTTAATGGGGGCCTACCCCGAGCAGTACTTC. Translated: CASSLMGAYPEQYF.